These 24 T cell receptor beta chains were sequenced from one sample in a study of blood T cell repertoires in COVID-19. Sequencing was performed with immunoSEQ multiplex PCR; in TCRdb, only in-frame clones are kept and a portion is missing. The table lists roughly 35,000 clones, nearly 95% of them singletons. The sample was peripheral blood. These receptors were obtained from a human donor in a cohort sampled during active COVID-19.

This chain uses TRBV30 with TRBJ1-2; 8 positions match TRBD1. Germline V gene lookup returns CDR1 GTSNPN and CDR2 SVGIG (reference sequence). Trimming removed 4 bases from V and 2 bases from J; junction bases left unmatched: 12. The CDR3 covers 16 residues. The CDR3 sequence is CAWNPRETGVNYGYTF. The CDR3, as DNA: TGTGCCTGGAACCCGAGGGAGACAGGGGTAAACTATGGCTACACCTTC. The full variable domain, its missing parts supplied by reference TRBV30 and TRBJ1-2, is SQTIHQWPATLVQPVGSPLSLECTVEGTSNPNLYWYRQAAGRGLQLLFYSVGIGQISSEVPQNLSASRPQDRQFILSSKKLLLSDSGFYLCAWNPRETGVNYGYTFGSGTRLTVV.

The CDR3 DNA follows: TGCGCCAGCAGCCAAGGGGGCCTCTACAATGAGCAGTTCTTC. Its translation: CASSQGGLYNEQFF. The rearrangement joins TRBV4-1 to TRBJ2-1; tentative D call: TRBD1 (5 bases). CDR1 is MGHRA, CDR2 YSYEKL, per germline. The CDR3 totals 14 residues. V gave up 1 base and J gave up 3 bases, with 7 bases separating them.

The sample holds one count of this clone. The V gene is TRBV5-4, the J gene TRBJ2-5; possibly TRBD1 for D (6 bases). V was shortened by 4 bases and J by 2 bases, with 12 bases between the two germline ends. The CDR3 sequence is 14 residues long. Germline assignment: CDR1 SGHNT and CDR2 YYREEE (reference sequence). CDR3 amino acids: CASSIGTSQETQYF. CDR3 in DNA: TGTGCCAGCAGCATCGGGACATCTCAAGAGACCCAGTACTTC. Combining the CDR3 with reference TRBV5-4 and TRBJ2-5 gives the whole variable domain ETGVTQSPTHLIKTRGQQVTLRCSSQSGHNTVSWYQQALGQGPQFIFQYYREEENGRGNFPPRFSGLQFPNYSSELNVNALELDDSALYLCASSIGTSQETQYFGPGTRLLVL.

This chain joins TRBV2 and TRBJ2-7; D is possibly TRBD2 (5 bases). This CDR3 region has 17 residues. V lost 1 base and J 6 bases, leaving 22 bases between the germline ends. Per the germline V gene, CDR1 is SNHLY and CDR2 is FYNNEI. CDR3 in DNA: TGTGCCAGCAGTGAAGACAGATTCGAGGGAAAGAAGGGCGAGCAGTACTTC. Translated: CASSEDRFEGKKGEQYF.

V gene TRBV5-1 combines with J gene TRBJ1-2; D remains ambiguous. The CDR3 extends over 13 amino acids. Trimming removed 1 base from V and 6 bases from J, with 10 bases in between. Per germline, CDR1 SGHRS and CDR2 YFSETQ. The CDR3, as DNA: TGCGCCAGCAGCTTGTGGCAGGCAAATGGCTACACCTTC. This codes for CASSLWQANGYTF. Filled out from reference TRBV5-1 and TRBJ1-2, the complete variable domain reads KAGVTQTPRYLIKTRGQQVTLSCSPISGHRSVSWYQQTPGQGLQFLFEYFSETQRNKGNFPGRFSGRQFSNSRSEMNVSTLELGDSALYLCASSLWQANGYTFGSGTRLTVV.

V and J are TRBV7-9 and TRBJ2-3; D is unresolved. The germline gives CDR1 SEHNR, CDR2 FQNEAQ (reference sequence). This CDR3 region has 16 residues. The germline V and J ends were trimmed by 1 base and 1 base, with 12 bases remaining between them. The CDR3 DNA reads as TGTGCCAGCAGCTTAGTCAGGCCCGGCGGCACAGATACGCAGTATTTT. Amino acids: CASSLVRPGGTDTQYF.

V usage is TRBV4-1 and J usage is TRBJ2-4; D unresolved. Trimming pared 0 bases from V and 2 bases from J, leaving 11 bases between. Germline CDR1 reads MGHRA; CDR2 reads YSYEKL. This CDR3 is built from 16 residues. The CDR3 region is CASSQDSEVTKNIQYF. CDR3 bases: TGCGCCAGCAGCCAAGATTCTGAGGTAACCAAAAACATTCAGTACTTC.

V usage is TRBV5-1 and J usage is TRBJ2-3, with D possibly being TRBD2 (6 bases). Trimming pared 2 bases from V and 0 bases from J, leaving 16 bases between. CDR1 is SGHRS, CDR2 YFSETQ, per germline. The CDR3 is made up of 17 amino acids. The CDR3 DNA is TGCGCCAGCAGCTTAGGGGTCCTAGCGATCAGCACAGATACGCAGTATTTT. It specifies CASSLGVLAISTDTQYF.

This clone was counted between two and nine times. CDR3 protein: CASSLVGGSPTDTQYF. CDR3 sequence (DNA): TGTGCCAGCAGCTTAGTTGGGGGCTCACCCACAGATACGCAGTATTTT. The J gene is TRBJ2-3, the V gene TRBV11-2; D perhaps matches TRBD1 (6 bases). The germline V and J ends were trimmed by 1 base and 2 bases, with 13 bases remaining between them. The CDR3 consists of 16 residues. Germline CDR1 is SGHAT and CDR2 is FQNNGV.

The chain has TRBV2 and TRBJ1-4; 9 nucleotides agree with TRBD1. In germline, CDR1 is SNHLY, CDR2 FYNNEI. The V and J ends lost 7 bases and 3 bases, in that order; junction bases with no gene match: 6. The CDR3 is 15 residues long. This CDR3 is CASTLTGGPNEKLFF. The CDR3 DNA reads as TGTGCCAGCACCCTCACAGGGGGCCCTAATGAAAAACTGTTTTTT. Drawing the rest from reference TRBV2 and TRBJ1-4, the complete variable domain is EPEVTQTPSHQVTQMGQEVILRCVPISNHLYFYWYRQILGQKVEFLVSFYNNEISEKSEIFDDQFSVERPDGSNFTLKIRSTKLEDSAMYFCASTLTGGPNEKLFFGSGTQLSVL.

The chain is built from TRBV5-1 and TRBJ1-1; TRBD1 might be the D (5 bases). This CDR3 is 13 amino acids long. V lost 1 base, J lost 4 bases, and 8 bases lay in between. Germline values: CDR1 SGHRS, CDR2 YFSETQ. In DNA, the CDR3 is TGCGCCAGCAGCTTGCCCGGGGGCACTGAAGCTTTCTTT. It codes for CASSLPGGTEAFF.

The chain employs TRBV6-4 and TRBJ2-7, with D possibly TRBD1 on 6 matching bases. CDR3 length: 14 amino acids. Germline lookup yields CDR1 MRHNA and CDR2 SNTAGT. Between the trimmed V and J ends, which lost 6 bases and 2 bases, there was a span of 14 bases. The CDR3 DNA reads TGTGCCAGCAGAGGGGCAGGGGATACCTACGAGCAGTACTTC. Amino acid sequence: CASRGAGDTYEQYF.

This clone was observed a few times. The chain recombines TRBV30 with TRBJ2-1, with 9 bases identical to TRBD1. The CDR3 has 15 residues. The germline CDR1 and CDR2 sequences are GTSNPN and SVGIG (reference sequence). V dropped 2 bases and J dropped 3; count of bases not matched to a gene: 5. The CDR3 DNA is TGTGCCTGGAGTCTACAGGGGGCGTTCTACAATGAGCAGTTCTTC. It translates to CAWSLQGAFYNEQFF. Full variable domain (missing parts from reference TRBV30 and TRBJ2-1): SQTIHQWPATLVQPVGSPLSLECTVEGTSNPNLYWYRQAAGRGLQLLFYSVGIGQISSEVPQNLSASRPQDRQFILSSKKLLLSDSGFYLCAWSLQGAFYNEQFFGPGTRLTVL.

The chain has TRBV15 and TRBJ1-1; D is ambiguous. This CDR3 is built from 12 residues. CDR1 and CDR2 (germline): LNHNV, YYDKDF (reference sequence). Trimming removed 0 bases at V and 7 bases at J, with 6 bases between. The CDR3 bases are TGTGCCACCAGCAGAGACCGTTATGAAGCTTTCTTT. Its protein is CATSRDRYEAFF.

V usage is TRBV9 and J usage is TRBJ2-5; 10 positions match TRBD2. Germline V gene data show CDR1 as SGDLS and CDR2 as YYNGEE. The CDR3 is made up of 16 amino acids. V gave up 3 bases and J gave up 5 bases; unmatched junction bases: 10. The CDR3 here is CASSATSGTWAETQYF. Here the CDR3 DNA reads TGTGCCAGCAGCGCTACTAGCGGGACATGGGCGGAGACCCAGTACTTC.

This sequence joins TRBV4-1 and TRBJ1-2, with D possibly TRBD1 on 5 matching bases. The CDR3 covers 15 residues. Germline lookup yields CDR1 MGHRA and CDR2 YSYEKL. Trimming left V 1 base short and J 5 bases short, with 14 bases between. Here the CDR3 DNA reads TGCGCCAGCAGCCAAGGTTGGGGCGACGATTATGGCTACACCTTC. Translated, it gives CASSQGWGDDYGYTF.

The gene calls are TRBV19 and TRBJ2-7; D possibly corresponds to TRBD2 (5 bases). Germline V gene lookup returns CDR1 LNHDA and CDR2 SQIVND (reference sequence). The ends were cut back, 6 bases at V and 2 bases at J, with 17 bases in the middle. The CDR3 runs to 15 residues. The CDR3, as DNA: TGTGCCAGTAGCCTCGATTTGGGAGAGACCTACGAGCAGTACTTC. Protein product: CASSLDLGETYEQYF.

The chain combines TRBV3-1 (or the pseudogene TRBV3-2) with TRBJ2-7, with 7 bases aligning to TRBD2. CDR3 size: 14 residues. The V gene end was trimmed by 2 bases and the J gene end by 5 bases; junction bases not matched to a gene: 6. Looked up from germline, CDR1 is LGHDT and CDR2 is YNNKEL (reference sequence). CDR3 sequence reads: CASSQSGIRHEQYF. DNA for the CDR3: TGTGCCAGCAGCCAAAGCGGGATTCGTCACGAGCAGTACTTC.

The J gene is TRBJ2-3, the V gene TRBV5-1; 7 bases agree with TRBD1. Germline CDR1 reads SGHRS; CDR2 reads YFSETQ. The CDR3 totals 15 residues. Unmatched junction bases numbered 4, after V lost 0 bases and J lost 3 bases. The CDR3 sequence: CASSLEGQPTDTQYF. DNA of the CDR3: TGCGCCAGCAGCTTGGAGGGACAGCCGACAGATACGCAGTATTTT.

This clone appeared a single time. V and J are TRBV10-2 and TRBJ2-2; weak D call: TRBD2 (5 bases). The germline V and J ends were trimmed by 0 bases and 4 bases, with 15 bases remaining between them. CDR1 WSHSY and CDR2 SAAADI come from the germline V gene. The CDR3 loop spans 17 amino acids. CDR3: CASSESEENWGTGELFF. CDR3 DNA: TGCGCCAGCAGTGAGTCGGAGGAAAACTGGGGCACCGGGGAGCTGTTTTTT.

This sequence joins TRBV28 and TRBJ2-7, with D possibly matching TRBD1 (6 bases). The CDR3 length is 14 residues. Germline assignment: CDR1 MDHEN and CDR2 SYDVKM. Trimming stripped 6 bases from V and 0 bases from J, with 12 bases between. This CDR3 reads CASSSGQSSYEQYF. The CDR3 DNA sequence: TGTGCCAGCAGCTCCGGACAGAGCTCCTACGAGCAGTACTTC.

The rearrangement uses TRBV5-6 and TRBJ2-3; D ambiguous. With 0 bases removed from V and 2 bases from J, the gap between germline ends came to 10 bases. CDR1 SGHDT and CDR2 YYEEEE come from the germline V gene. CDR3 length: 15 amino acids. The DNA of the CDR3 is TGTGCCAGCAGCTTGGTCCGTTTAGTCACAGATACGCAGTATTTT. This gives the protein CASSLVRLVTDTQYF.

CDR3: CASSSVTGGAIYGYTF. The CDR3 DNA follows: TGTGCCAGCAGCTCGGTGACAGGGGGCGCAATCTATGGCTACACCTTC. The J gene is TRBJ1-2, the V gene TRBV5-6, with 10 bases identical to TRBD1. Germline CDR1 and CDR2: SGHDT and YYEEEE. The CDR3 has 16 amino acids. V gave up 3 bases and J gave up 4 bases; unmatched junction bases: 9.

V usage is TRBV19 and J usage is TRBJ2-7, with D unresolved. The V end lost 4 bases, the J end lost 3 bases, and 13 bases lay between the germline ends. Looked up from germline, CDR1 is LNHDA and CDR2 is SQIVND (reference sequence). The CDR3 loop spans 14 amino acids. This chain's CDR3 is CASSKAGSSYEQYF. CDR3 bases: TGTGCCAGTAGTAAGGCTGGCTCTAGCTACGAGCAGTACTTC.